The sequence of this TCR beta chain was determined in a study of T cells in Graves' hyperthyroidism and ophthalmopathy. Amplified regions were TCR beta CDR3 sequences from RNA transcripts. HTBI primers were used for first-round RT-PCR of the TCR CDR3. TCRdb processed the multiplex PCR reads anew with MiXCR; each CDR3 protein has one entry. The table records fewer than 800,000 distinct CDR3 sequences, 16% of them present only once. Per the germline V gene, CDR1 is DFQATT and CDR2 is SNEGSKA (reference sequence). This CDR3 has 13 amino acids. Trimming removed 3 bases at V and 3 bases at J, with 12 bases between.

The sequencing sample was made of blood. This sequence was found in a man younger than 35 with Graves' hyperthyroidism. The rearrangement uses TRBV20-1 and TRBJ2-7; D might be TRBD2 (6 bases). Here the CDR3 DNA reads TGCAGTGCTAGTCCGGGGGACGACTACGAGCAGTACTTC. This translates into CSASPGDDYEQYF.